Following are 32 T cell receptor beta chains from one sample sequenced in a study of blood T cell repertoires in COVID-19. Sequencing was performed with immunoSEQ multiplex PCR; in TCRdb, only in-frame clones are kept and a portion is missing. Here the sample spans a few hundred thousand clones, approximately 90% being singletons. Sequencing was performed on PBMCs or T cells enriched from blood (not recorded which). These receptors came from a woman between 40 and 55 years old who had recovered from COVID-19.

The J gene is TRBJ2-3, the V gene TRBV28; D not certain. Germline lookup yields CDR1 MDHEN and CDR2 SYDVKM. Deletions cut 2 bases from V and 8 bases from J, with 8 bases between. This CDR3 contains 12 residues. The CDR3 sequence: CASSLTSGTQYF. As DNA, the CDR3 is TGTGCCAGCAGTTTAACCTCCGGTACGCAGTATTTT. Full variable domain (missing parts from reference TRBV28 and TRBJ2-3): DVKVTQSSRYLVKRTGEKVFLECVQDMDHENMFWYRQDPGLGLRLIYFSYDVKMKEKGDIPEGYSVSREKKERFSLILESASTNQTSMYLCASSLTSGTQYFGPGTRLTVL.

DNA for the CDR3: TGCGCCAGCAGCTTGGCCGGAGACAGCACCTACGAGCAGTACTTC. As protein: CASSLAGDSTYEQYF. The chain uses TRBV5-1 and TRBJ2-7, with a possible D match to TRBD1 (5 bases). Trimming cost V 0 bases and J 2 bases, with 12 bases left between them. Germline CDR1 and CDR2: SGHRS and YFSETQ. This CDR3 comprises 15 residues.

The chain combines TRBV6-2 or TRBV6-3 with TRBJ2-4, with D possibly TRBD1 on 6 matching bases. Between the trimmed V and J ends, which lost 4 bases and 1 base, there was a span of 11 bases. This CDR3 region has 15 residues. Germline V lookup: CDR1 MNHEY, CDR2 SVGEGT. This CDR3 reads CASSSSQGAKNIQYF. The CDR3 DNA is TGTGCCAGCAGTTCTTCCCAGGGGGCCAAAAACATTCAGTACTTC.

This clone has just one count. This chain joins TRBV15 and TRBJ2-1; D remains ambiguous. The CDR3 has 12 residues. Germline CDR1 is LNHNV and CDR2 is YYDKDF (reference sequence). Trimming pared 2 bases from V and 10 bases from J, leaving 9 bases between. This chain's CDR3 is CATSRLGREQFF. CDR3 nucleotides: TGTGCCACCAGCAGACTAGGTCGGGAGCAGTTCTTC.

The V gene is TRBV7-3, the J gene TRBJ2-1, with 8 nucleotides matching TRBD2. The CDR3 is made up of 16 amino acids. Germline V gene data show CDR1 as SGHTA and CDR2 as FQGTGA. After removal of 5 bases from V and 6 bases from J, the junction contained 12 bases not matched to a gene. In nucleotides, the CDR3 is TGTGCCAGCAGCCTGACGGGCGGGGGGCCAATCAATGAGCAGTTCTTC. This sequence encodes CASSLTGGGPINEQFF.

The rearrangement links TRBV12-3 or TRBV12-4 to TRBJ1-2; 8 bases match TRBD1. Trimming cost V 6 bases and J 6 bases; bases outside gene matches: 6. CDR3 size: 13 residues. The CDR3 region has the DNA TGTGCCAGCAGCCCCGACAGGGGAGATGGCTACACCTTC. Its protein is CASSPDRGDGYTF.

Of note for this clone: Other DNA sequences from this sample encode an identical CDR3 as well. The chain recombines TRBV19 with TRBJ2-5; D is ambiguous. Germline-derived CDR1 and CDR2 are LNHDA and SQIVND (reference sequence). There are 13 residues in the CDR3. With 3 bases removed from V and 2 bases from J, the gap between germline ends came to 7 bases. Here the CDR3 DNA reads TGTGCCAGTAGTATCCCAGGACAAGAGACCCAGTACTTC. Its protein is CASSIPGQETQYF.

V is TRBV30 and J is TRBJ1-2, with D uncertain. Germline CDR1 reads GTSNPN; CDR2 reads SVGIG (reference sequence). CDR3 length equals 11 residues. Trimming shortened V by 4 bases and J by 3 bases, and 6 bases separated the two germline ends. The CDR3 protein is CAWTEDYGYTF. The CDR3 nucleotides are TGTGCCTGGACAGAAGACTATGGCTACACCTTC.

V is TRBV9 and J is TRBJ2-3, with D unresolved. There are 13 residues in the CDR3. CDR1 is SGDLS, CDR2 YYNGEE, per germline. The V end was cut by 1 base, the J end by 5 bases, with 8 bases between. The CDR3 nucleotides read TGTGCCAGCAGCGTAACTGTTCTAGATACGCAGTATTTT. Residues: CASSVTVLDTQYF.

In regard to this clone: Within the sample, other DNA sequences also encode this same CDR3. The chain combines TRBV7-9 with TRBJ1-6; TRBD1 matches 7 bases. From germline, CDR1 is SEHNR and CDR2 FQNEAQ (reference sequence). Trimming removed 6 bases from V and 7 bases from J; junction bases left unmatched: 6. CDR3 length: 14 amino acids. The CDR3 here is CASSSGQENSPLHF. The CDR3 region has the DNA TGTGCCAGCAGTTCCGGACAGGAAAATTCACCCCTCCACTTT.

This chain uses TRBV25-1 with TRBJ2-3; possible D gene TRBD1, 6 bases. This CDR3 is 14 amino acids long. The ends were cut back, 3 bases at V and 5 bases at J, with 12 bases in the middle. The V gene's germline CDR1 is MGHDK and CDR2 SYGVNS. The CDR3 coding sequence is TGTGCCAGCAGTGACCCCGGACAGTTAGATACGCAGTATTTT. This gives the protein CASSDPGQLDTQYF. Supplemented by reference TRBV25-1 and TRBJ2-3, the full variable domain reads EADIYQTPRYLVIGTGKKITLECSQTMGHDKMYWYQQDPGMELHLIHYSYGVNSTEKGDLSSESTVSRIRTEHFPLTLESARPSHTSQYLCASSDPGQLDTQYFGPGTRLTVL.

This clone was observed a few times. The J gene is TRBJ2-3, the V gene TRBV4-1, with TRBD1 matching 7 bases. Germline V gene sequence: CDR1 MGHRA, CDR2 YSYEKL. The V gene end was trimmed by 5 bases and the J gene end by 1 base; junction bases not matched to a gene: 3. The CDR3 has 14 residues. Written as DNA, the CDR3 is TGCGCCAGCAGCTCAGGGGGAGGCACAGATACGCAGTATTTT. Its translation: CASSSGGGTDTQYF.

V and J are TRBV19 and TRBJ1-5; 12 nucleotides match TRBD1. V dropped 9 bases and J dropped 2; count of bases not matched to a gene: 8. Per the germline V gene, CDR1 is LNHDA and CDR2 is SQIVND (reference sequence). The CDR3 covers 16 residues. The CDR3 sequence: CASEPWDRGRNQPQHF. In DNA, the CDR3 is TGTGCCAGCGAGCCTTGGGACAGGGGGCGCAATCAGCCCCAGCATTTT. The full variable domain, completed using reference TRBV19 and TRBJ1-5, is DGGITQSPKYLFRKEGQNVTLSCEQNLNHDAMYWYRQDPGQGLRLIYYSQIVNDFQKGDIAEGYSVSREKKESFPLTVTSAQKNPTAFYLCASEPWDRGRNQPQHFGDGTRLSIL.

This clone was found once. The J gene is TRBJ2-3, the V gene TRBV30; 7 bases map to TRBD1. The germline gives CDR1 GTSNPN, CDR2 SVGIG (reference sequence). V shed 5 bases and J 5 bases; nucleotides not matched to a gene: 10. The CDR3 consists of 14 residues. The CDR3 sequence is CAWLPTGSVDTQYF. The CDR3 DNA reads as TGTGCCTGGCTCCCGACAGGGTCGGTAGATACGCAGTATTTT.

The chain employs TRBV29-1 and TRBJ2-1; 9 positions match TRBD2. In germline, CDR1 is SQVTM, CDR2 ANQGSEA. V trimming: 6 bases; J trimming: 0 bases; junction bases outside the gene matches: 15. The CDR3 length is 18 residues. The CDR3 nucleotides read TGCAGCGTGGGGGGGATCAGCGGGAGGTCCTTCTCCTACAATGAGCAGTTCTTC. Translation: CSVGGISGRSFSYNEQFF.

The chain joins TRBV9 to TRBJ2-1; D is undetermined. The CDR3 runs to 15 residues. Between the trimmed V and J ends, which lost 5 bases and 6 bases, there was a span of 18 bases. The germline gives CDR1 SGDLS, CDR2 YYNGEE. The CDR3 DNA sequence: TGTGCCAGCAGTGAGAGAGGTGATGTTTTCAATGAGCAGTTCTTC. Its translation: CASSERGDVFNEQFF.

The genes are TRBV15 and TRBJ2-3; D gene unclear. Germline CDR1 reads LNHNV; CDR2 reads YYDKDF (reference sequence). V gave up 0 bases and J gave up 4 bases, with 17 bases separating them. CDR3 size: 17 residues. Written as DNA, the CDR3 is TGTGCCACCAGCAGAGATCGGAGTTCAGAGGTCCCAGATACGCAGTATTTT. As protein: CATSRDRSSEVPDTQYF.

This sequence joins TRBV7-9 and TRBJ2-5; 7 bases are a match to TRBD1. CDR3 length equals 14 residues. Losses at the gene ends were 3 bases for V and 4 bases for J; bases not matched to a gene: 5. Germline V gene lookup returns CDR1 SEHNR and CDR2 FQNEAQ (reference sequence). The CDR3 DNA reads TGTGCCAGCAGCTTGACAGGGAAGACAGAGACCCAGTACTTC. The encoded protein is CASSLTGKTETQYF.

CDR3 DNA: TGTGCCAGCAGCCAGGGGTCCGGGGGGGACACTGAAGCTTTCTTT. It translates to CASSQGSGGDTEAFF. V is TRBV14 and J is TRBJ1-1; a possible D gene is TRBD1 (5 bases). CDR1 is SGHDN and CDR2 is FVKESK in the germline V gene. V lost 3 bases and J lost 3, with 14 bases in between. There are 15 residues in the CDR3.

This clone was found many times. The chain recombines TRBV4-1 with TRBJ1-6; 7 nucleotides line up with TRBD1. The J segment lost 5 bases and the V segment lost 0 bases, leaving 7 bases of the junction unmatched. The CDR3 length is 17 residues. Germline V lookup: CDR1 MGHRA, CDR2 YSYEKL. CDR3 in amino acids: CASSQDFRDSHNSPLHF. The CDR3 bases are TGCGCCAGCAGCCAAGATTTTAGGGACAGTCATAATTCACCCCTCCACTTT.

This CDR3 reads CASSFGGVPGELFF. As DNA, the CDR3 is TGTGCCAGCAGTTTCGGGGGGGTCCCCGGGGAGCTGTTTTTT. V usage is TRBV28 and J usage is TRBJ2-2, with 8 bases fitting TRBD2. The CDR3 is 14 amino acids. Germline trimming cut 3 bases from V and 6 bases from J; bases unmatched to any gene: 3. Germline CDR1 is MDHEN and CDR2 is SYDVKM.

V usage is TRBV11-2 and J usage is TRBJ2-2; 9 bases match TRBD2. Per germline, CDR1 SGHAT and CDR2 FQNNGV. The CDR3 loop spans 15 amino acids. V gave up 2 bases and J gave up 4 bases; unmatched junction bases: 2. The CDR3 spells CASSLLSGGTGELFF. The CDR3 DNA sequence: TGTGCCAGCAGCTTACTTAGCGGGGGCACCGGGGAGCTGTTTTTT.

The CDR3 nucleotides are TGTGCCAGCAGCTTAAATTTTGACATCGTTCTTATGAACACTGAAGCTTTCTTT. Its protein is CASSLNFDIVLMNTEAFF. The chain joins TRBV11-2 to TRBJ1-1, with D unresolved. The V gene's germline CDR1 is SGHAT and CDR2 FQNNGV. This CDR3 is 18 amino acids long. Trimming left V 2 bases short and J 0 bases short, with 19 bases between.

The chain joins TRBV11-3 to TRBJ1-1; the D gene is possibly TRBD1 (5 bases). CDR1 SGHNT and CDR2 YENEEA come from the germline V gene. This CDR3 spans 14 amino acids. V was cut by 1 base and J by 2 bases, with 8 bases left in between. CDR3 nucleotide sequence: TGTGCCAGCAGCTTAGTGACAGCTAACACTGAAGCTTTCTTT. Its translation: CASSLVTANTEAFF. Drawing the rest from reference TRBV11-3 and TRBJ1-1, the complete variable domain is EAGVVQSPRYKIIEKKQPVAFWCNPISGHNTLYWYLQNLGQGPELLIRYENEEAVDDSQLPKDRFSAERLKGVDSTLKIQPAELGDSAVYLCASSLVTANTEAFFGQGTRLTVV.

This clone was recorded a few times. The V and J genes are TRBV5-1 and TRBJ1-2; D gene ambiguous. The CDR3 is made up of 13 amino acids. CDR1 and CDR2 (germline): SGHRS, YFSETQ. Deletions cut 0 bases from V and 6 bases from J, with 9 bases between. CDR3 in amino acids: CASSLGGENGYTF. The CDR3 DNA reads TGCGCCAGCAGCTTGGGCGGGGAGAATGGCTACACCTTC.

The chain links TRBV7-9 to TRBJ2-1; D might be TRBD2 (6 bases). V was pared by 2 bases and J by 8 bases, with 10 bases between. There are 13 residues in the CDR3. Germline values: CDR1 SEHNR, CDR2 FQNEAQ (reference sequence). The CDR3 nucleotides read TGTGCCAGCAGCTTACGCGGGGACTATGAGCAGTTCTTC. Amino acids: CASSLRGDYEQFF.

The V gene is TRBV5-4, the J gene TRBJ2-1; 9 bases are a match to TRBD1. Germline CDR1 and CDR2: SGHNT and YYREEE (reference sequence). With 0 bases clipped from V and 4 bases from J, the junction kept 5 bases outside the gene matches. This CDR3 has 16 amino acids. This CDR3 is CASSLEGTGLYNEQFF. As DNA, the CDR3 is TGTGCCAGCAGCTTGGAGGGGACAGGGTTATACAATGAGCAGTTCTTC.

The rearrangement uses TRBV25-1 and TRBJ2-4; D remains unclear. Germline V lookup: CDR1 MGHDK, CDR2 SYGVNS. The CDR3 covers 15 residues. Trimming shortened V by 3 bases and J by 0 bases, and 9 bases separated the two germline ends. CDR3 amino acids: CASSDAIGAKNIQYF. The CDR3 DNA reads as TGTGCCAGCAGTGATGCTATCGGAGCCAAAAACATTCAGTACTTC. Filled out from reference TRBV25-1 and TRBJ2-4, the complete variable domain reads EADIYQTPRYLVIGTGKKITLECSQTMGHDKMYWYQQDPGMELHLIHYSYGVNSTEKGDLSSESTVSRIRTEHFPLTLESARPSHTSQYLCASSDAIGAKNIQYFGAGTRLSVL.

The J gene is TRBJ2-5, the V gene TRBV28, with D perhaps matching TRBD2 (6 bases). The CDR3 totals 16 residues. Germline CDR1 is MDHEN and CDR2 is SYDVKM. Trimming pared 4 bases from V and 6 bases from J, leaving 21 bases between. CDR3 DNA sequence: TGTGCCAGCAGTTCTCACGGGGCGGGGTCAAATAAGACCCAGTACTTC. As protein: CASSSHGAGSNKTQYF.

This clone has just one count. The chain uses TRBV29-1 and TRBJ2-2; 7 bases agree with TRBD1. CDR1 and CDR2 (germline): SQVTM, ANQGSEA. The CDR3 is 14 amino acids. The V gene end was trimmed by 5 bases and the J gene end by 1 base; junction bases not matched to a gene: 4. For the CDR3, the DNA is TGCAGCGTTTTGGGACAGAGGAACACCGGGGAGCTGTTTTTT. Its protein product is CSVLGQRNTGELFF.

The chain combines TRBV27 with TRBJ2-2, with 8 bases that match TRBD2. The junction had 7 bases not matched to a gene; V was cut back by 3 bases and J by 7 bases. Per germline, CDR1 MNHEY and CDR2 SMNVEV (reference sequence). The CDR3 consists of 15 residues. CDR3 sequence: CASSLSSGKGGELFF. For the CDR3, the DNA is TGTGCCAGCAGTTTGAGTAGCGGGAAGGGCGGGGAGCTGTTTTTT.

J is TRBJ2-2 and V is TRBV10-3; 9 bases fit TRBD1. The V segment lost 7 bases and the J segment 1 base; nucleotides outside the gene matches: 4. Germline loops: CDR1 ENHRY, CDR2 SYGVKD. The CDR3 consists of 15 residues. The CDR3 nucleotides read TGTGCCATCAATAGACAGGGGGGGAACACCGGGGAGCTGTTTTTT. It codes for CAINRQGGNTGELFF.